This T cell receptor (beta chain) is from a study of OX40 agonist ivuxolimab in advanced cancers. Study summary: Hepatocellular carcinoma, melanoma, renal cell or head and neck cancer affected the dose-escalation patients. Partial responses, seen in three patients, involved one hepatocellular carcinoma and two cutaneous melanomas.

General study findings and limits: CD8+ T cells were the subset that, on average, had more expanded clones than CD4+.

The V gene end was trimmed by 5 bases and the J gene end by 4 bases; junction bases not matched to a gene: 7. This CDR3 is 16 amino acids long. Germline V gene lookup returns CDR1 SGHAT and CDR2 FQNNGV. A remark on this clone: What it binds is unknown.

Assay used: immunoSEQ multiplex PCR; TCRdb lists only in-frame clones, some missing. This sample has 35,000 to 45,000 clones, with 86% found just once. The clonotype was recovered from an adult with an advanced solid tumor such as melanoma, head and neck, liver or kidney cancer. Material: CD4+ or CD8+ T cells sorted from blood, obtained in a trial of the OX40 agonist ivuxolimab. The rearrangement joins TRBV11-2 to TRBJ2-1; 11 positions agree with TRBD2. The CDR3 reads CASSTRLAGRYNEQFF. CDR3 nucleotides: TGTGCCAGCAGCACCCGACTAGCGGGGAGATACAATGAGCAGTTCTTC.